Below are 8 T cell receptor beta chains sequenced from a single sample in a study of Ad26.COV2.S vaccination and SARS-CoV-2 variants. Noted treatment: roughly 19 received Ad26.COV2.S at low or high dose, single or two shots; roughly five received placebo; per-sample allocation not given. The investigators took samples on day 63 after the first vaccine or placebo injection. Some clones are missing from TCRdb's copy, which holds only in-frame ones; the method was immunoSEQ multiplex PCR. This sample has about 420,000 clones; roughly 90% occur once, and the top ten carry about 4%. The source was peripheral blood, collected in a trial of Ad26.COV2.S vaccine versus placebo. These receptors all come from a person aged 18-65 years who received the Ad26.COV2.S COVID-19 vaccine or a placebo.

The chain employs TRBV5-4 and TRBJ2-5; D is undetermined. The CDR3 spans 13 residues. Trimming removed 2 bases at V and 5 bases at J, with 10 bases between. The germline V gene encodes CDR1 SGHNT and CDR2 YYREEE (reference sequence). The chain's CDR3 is CASSLDLGETQYF. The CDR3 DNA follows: TGTGCCAGCAGCTTAGATTTAGGTGAGACCCAGTACTTC.

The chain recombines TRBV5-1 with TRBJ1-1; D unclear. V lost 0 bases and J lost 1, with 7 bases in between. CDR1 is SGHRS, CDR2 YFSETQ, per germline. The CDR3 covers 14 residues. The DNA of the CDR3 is TGCGCCAGCAGCTTGGGGATGGAGAACACTGAAGCTTTCTTT. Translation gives CASSLGMENTEAFF. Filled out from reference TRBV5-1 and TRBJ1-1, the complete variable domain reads KAGVTQTPRYLIKTRGQQVTLSCSPISGHRSVSWYQQTPGQGLQFLFEYFSETQRNKGNFPGRFSGRQFSNSRSEMNVSTLELGDSALYLCASSLGMENTEAFFGQGTRLTVV.

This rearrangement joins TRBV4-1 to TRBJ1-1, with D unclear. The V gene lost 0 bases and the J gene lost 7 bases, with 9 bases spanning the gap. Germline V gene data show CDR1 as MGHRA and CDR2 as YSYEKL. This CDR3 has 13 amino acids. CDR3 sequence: CASSQDPGNEAFF. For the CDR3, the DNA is TGCGCCAGCAGCCAAGATCCGGGGAATGAAGCTTTCTTT.

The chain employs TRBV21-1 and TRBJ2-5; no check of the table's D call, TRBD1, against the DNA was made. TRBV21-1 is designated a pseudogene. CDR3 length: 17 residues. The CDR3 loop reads CASSNHSRTGGSETQYF. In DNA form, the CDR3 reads TGTGCCAGCAGCAATCATAGTAGGACAGGGGGCTCAGAGACCCAGTACTTC.

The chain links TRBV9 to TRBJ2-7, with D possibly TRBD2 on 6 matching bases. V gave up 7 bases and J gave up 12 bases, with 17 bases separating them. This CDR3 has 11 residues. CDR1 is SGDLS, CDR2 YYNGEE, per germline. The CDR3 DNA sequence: TGTGCCAGCGGGACCGGGAGCCCGAGGTACTTC. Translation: CASGTGSPRYF.

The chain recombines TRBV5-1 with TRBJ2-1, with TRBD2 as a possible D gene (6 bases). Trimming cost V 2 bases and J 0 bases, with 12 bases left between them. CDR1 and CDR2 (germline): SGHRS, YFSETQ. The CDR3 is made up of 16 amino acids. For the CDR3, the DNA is TGCGCCAGCAGCTTTTACCGGGGGAGCTCCTACAATGAGCAGTTCTTC. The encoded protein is CASSFYRGSSYNEQFF.

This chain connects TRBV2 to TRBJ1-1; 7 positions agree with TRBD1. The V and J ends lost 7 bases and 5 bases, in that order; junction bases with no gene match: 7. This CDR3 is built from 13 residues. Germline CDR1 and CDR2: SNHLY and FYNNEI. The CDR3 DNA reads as TGTGCCAGCACCGTCGCAGGGGGTACTGAAGCTTTCTTT. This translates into CASTVAGGTEAFF.

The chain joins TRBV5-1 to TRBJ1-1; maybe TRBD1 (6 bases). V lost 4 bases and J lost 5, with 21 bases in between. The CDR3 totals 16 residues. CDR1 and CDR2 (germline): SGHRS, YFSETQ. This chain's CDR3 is CASSLEGGLGITEAFF. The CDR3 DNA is TGCGCCAGCAGCCTGGAAGGGGGACTAGGGATTACTGAAGCTTTCTTT.